This TCR beta chain comes out of a study of monozygotic twins with inflammatory bowel disease. General study results and limits: No discrimination was achieved between different T cell subtypes.

Worth noting for this clonotype: Its antigen remains unknown.

The CDR3 totals 12 residues. Germline CDR1 and CDR2: ENHRY and SYGVKD. For each CDR3 protein, TCRdb gives one entry from its re-call of the 5' RACE reads, without DNA. Its clone listing holds a few hundred thousand distinct CDR3 sequences. Source material: blood. The chain employs TRBV10-3 and TRBJ1-3. The sequence came from a human donor with ulcerative colitis or Crohn's disease, or a healthy co-twin of an affected twin (not recorded which). Here the CDR3 reads CAISEQGNTIYF.